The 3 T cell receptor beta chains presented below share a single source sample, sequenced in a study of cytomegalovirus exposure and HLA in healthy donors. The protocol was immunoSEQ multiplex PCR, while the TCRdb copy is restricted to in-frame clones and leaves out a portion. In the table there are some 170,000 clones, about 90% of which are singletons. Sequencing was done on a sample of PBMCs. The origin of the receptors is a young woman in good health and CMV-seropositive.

CDR3 sequence: CASSPRDRVYGYTF. The DNA of the CDR3 is TGTGCCAGTAGTCCTCGGGACAGGGTCTATGGCTACACCTTC. The chain uses TRBV19 and TRBJ1-2; TRBD1 aligns across 9 bases. Looked up from germline, CDR1 is LNHDA and CDR2 is SQIVND (reference sequence). V shed 5 bases and J 4 bases; nucleotides not matched to a gene: 5. The CDR3 totals 14 residues.

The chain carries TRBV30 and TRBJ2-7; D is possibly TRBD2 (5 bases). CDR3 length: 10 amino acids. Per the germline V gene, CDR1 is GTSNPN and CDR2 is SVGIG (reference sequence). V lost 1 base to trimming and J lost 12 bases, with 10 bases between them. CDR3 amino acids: CAWSGPRAYF. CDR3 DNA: TGTGCCTGGAGTGGCCCGAGGGCGTACTTC.

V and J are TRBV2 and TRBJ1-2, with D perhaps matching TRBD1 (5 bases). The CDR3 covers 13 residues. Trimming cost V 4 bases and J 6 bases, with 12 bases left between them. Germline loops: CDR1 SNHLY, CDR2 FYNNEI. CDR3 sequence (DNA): TGTGCCAGCAGTGTGGGCAGGGCGGATGGCTACACCTTC. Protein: CASSVGRADGYTF.